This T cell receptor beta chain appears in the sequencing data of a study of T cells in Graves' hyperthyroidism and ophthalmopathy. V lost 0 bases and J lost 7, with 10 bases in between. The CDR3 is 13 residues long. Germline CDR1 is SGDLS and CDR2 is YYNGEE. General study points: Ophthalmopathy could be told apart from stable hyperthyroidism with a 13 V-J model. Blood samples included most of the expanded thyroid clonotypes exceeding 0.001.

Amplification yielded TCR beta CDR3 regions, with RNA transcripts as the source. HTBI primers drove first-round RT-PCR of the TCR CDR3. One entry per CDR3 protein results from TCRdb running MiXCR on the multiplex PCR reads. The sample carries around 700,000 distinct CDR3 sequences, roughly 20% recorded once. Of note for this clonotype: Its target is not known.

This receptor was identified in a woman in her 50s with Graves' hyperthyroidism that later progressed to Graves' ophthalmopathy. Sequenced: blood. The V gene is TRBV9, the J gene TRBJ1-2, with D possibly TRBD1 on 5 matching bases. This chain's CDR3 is CASSVVGDSGYTF. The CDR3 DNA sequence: TGTGCCAGCAGCGTAGTAGGGGATAGTGGCTACACCTTC.